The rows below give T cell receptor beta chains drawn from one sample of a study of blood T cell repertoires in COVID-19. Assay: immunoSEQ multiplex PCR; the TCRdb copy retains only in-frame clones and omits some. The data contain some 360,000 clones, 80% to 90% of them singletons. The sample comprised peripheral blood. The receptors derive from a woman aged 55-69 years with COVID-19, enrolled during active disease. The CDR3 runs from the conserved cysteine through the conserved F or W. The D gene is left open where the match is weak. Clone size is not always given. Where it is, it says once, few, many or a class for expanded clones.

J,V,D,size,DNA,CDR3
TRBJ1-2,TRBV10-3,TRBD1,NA,TGTGCCATCAGTGAGGGGACAGGGCTTTATCGGTACACCTTC,CAISEGTGLYRYTF
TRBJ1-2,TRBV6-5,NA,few,TGTGCCACAACAGGGTTGAAGGGCTACACCTTC,CATTGLKGYTF
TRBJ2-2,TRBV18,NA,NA,TGTGCCAGCTCACCATCAGGAGCGGTTACCGGGGAGCTGTTTTTT,CASSPSGAVTGELFF
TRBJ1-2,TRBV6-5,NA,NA,TGTGCCAGCAGGGGGGACATCGATAGCTATGGCTACACCTTC,CASRGDIDSYGYTF
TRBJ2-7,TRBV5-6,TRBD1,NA,TGTGCCAGCAGCTTGCAGGGACAGGGGGTCTCCTACGAGCAGTACTTC,CASSLQGQGVSYEQYF
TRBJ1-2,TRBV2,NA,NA,TGTGCCAGCAGTGAGACAGCTAACTATGGCTACACCTTC,CASSETANYGYTF
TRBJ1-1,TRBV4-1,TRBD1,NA,TGCGCCAGCAGCCCAGGACAGGCCGTTGCCACTGAAGCTTTCTTT,CASSPGQAVATEAFF
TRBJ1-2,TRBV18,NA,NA,TGTGCCAGCTCACCACGGGGCAGGGAATACTATGGCTACACCTTC,CASSPRGREYYGYTF
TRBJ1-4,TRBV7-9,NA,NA,TGTGCCAGCAGCTTAACCCAGGGAGGTAATGAAAAACTGTTTTTT,CASSLTQGGNEKLFF
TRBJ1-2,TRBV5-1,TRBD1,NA,TGCGCCAGCAGCGGGCACGGGACAGCGGATGGCTACACCTTC,CASSGHGTADGYTF
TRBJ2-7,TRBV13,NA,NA,TGTGCCAGCAGCTTAGGTGGGACACAGGGAACCTACGAGCAGTACTTC,CASSLGGTQGTYEQYF
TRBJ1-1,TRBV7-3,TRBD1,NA,TGTGCCAGCAGCAGACAGGGGGTCGGGACTGAAGCTTTCTTT,CASSRQGVGTEAFF
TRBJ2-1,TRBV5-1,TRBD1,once,TGCGCCAGCAGCCTCCTGACAGGGCAGGAGCAGTTCTTC,CASSLLTGQEQFF
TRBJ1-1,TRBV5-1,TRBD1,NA,TGCGCCAGCAGCCTCAACGACCCAGGGGGCCTTATACTGACTGAAGCTTTCTTT,CASSLNDPGGLILTEAFF
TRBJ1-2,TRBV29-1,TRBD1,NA,TGCAGCGTTGTATCTGGGACAGGGGCTTATGGCTACACCTTC,CSVVSGTGAYGYTF
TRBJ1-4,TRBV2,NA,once,TGTGCCAGCAGTCTACAGGAAACTAATGAAAAACTGTTTTTT,CASSLQETNEKLFF
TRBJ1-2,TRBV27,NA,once,TGTGCCAGCAGTTTATCTTCCGGGGGTGAGAGGCATGGCTACACCTTC,CASSLSSGGERHGYTF
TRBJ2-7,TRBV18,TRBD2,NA,TGTGCCAGCTCACCGTCTGGCGGGGGGGCCGTCGAGCAGTACTTC,CASSPSGGGAVEQYF
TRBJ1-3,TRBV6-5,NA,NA,TGTGCCAGCAGTTCGATACACTCTGGAAACACCATATATTTT,CASSSIHSGNTIYF
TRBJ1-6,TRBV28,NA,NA,TGTGCCAGCAGTCCAATTCGGGGGGCAGATTCACCCCTCCACTTT,CASSPIRGADSPLHF
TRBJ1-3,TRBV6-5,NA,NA,TGTGCCAGCAGACAAGGGGGTCCTGGAAACACCATATATTTT,CASRQGGPGNTIYF
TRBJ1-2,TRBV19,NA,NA,TGTGCCACCCACACAGCATCCCCCCCGGTCTATGGCTACACCTTC,CATHTASPPVYGYTF
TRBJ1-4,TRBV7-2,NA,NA,TGTGCCAGCAGCGGATGGGAACAGGGCGGGGAAAAACTGTTTTTT,CASSGWEQGGEKLFF
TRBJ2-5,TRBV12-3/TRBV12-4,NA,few,TGTGCCAGCAGCCCGTCCGTCCAAGAGACCCAGTACTTC,CASSPSVQETQYF